One and the same sample provided the 24 T cell receptor beta chains below, sequenced in a study of T cell changes during pregnancy in multiple sclerosis. The assay was immunoSEQ multiplex PCR, and TCRdb's table has in-frame clones only and misses some. This sample has some 110,000 clones, with approximately 90% found just once. Sequences were derived from peripheral blood, sampled in the third trimester of pregnancy. Source of these receptors: a female donor with multiple sclerosis, enrolled in a pregnancy study.

The table lists this clone with a count of one. The chain is built from TRBV6-1 and TRBJ1-5, with D perhaps matching TRBD1 (5 bases). CDR3 length: 14 residues. Trimming shortened V by 5 bases and J by 3 bases, and 11 bases separated the two germline ends. CDR1 MNHNS and CDR2 SASEGT come from the germline V gene. CDR3 amino acids: CASSLRGNNQPQHF. The CDR3 nucleotides are TGTGCCAGCAGTCTCCGGGGGAACAATCAGCCCCAGCATTTT.

This chain connects TRBV4-1 to TRBJ2-5; 8 positions agree with TRBD1. The CDR3 consists of 18 residues. Looked up from germline, CDR1 is MGHRA and CDR2 is YSYEKL. With 4 bases clipped from V and 1 base from J, the junction kept 14 bases outside the gene matches. This chain's CDR3 is CASSPKLADRVVQETQYF. CDR3 coding DNA: TGCGCCAGCAGCCCAAAATTGGCGGACAGGGTGGTCCAAGAGACCCAGTACTTC.

V and J are TRBV6-5 and TRBJ1-2, with D possibly TRBD1 on 6 matching bases. The CDR3 is 13 amino acids. The V gene lost 2 bases and the J gene lost 2 bases, with 6 bases spanning the gap. Per germline, CDR1 MNHEY and CDR2 SVGAGI. The CDR3 here is CASSYTGNYGYTF. Written as DNA, the CDR3 is TGTGCCAGCAGTTACACAGGGAACTATGGCTACACCTTC.

The V call is TRBV5-4, the J call TRBJ2-3; D gene ambiguous. V lost 5 bases and J lost 2, with 12 bases in between. The CDR3 runs to 14 residues. From germline, CDR1 is SGHNT and CDR2 YYREEE (reference sequence). CDR3 DNA sequence: TGTGCCAGCAGTTATCGACAAACCACAGATACGCAGTATTTT. This encodes CASSYRQTTDTQYF.

V is TRBV27 and J is TRBJ2-7, with D possibly TRBD2 on 5 matching bases. Trimming removed 5 bases from V and 2 bases from J, with 19 bases in between. Germline loops: CDR1 MNHEY, CDR2 SMNVEV (reference sequence). This CDR3 comprises 16 residues. The CDR3 DNA follows: TGTGCCAGCAGTCCCCCTAGGGTTAGCGAGACCTACGAGCAGTACTTC. Translated: CASSPPRVSETYEQYF.

V usage is TRBV29-1 and J usage is TRBJ1-2, with D possibly TRBD1 on 5 matching bases. This CDR3 comprises 11 residues. In germline, CDR1 is SQVTM, CDR2 ANQGSEA. Trimming removed 3 bases at V and 8 bases at J, with 10 bases between. The CDR3 DNA sequence: TGCAGCGTTGACGGGGGGGGAGGCTACACCTTC. Its protein is CSVDGGGGYTF.

This chain joins TRBV9 and TRBJ2-7; TRBD1 matches at 10 bases. V was clipped by 3 bases and J by 2 bases; unmatched bases: 5. Germline CDR1 SGDLS, CDR2 YYNGEE. The CDR3 runs to 15 residues. The CDR3 nucleotides read TGTGCCAGCAGCGGGGGGGACAGGGGACCCTACGAGCAGTACTTC. Residues: CASSGGDRGPYEQYF.

The gene calls are TRBV28 and TRBJ1-2, with D unresolved. This CDR3 is 15 amino acids long. Germline-derived CDR1 and CDR2 are MDHEN and SYDVKM. The germline V and J ends were trimmed by 10 bases and 7 bases, with 25 bases remaining between them. CDR3 sequence reads: CATIEHSEREFGYTF. The CDR3 region has the DNA TGTGCCACCATCGAACACTCCGAAAGGGAGTTTGGCTACACCTTC.

This clone came up once. The chain carries TRBV7-6 and TRBJ2-2; 9 bases are a match to TRBD2. Germline CDR1 is SGHVS and CDR2 is FNYEAQ. This CDR3 has 16 residues. V lost 5 bases to trimming and J lost 5 bases; unmatched junction nucleotides: 9. This CDR3 is CASSRAGGSGTGELFF. CDR3 DNA sequence: TGTGCCAGCAGCCGAGCGGGAGGTTCGGGGACCGGGGAGCTGTTTTTT.

The chain has TRBV5-1 and TRBJ2-1; no clear D gene. Germline-derived CDR1 and CDR2 are SGHRS and YFSETQ. Trimming cost V 0 bases and J 0 bases, with 7 bases left between them. The CDR3 extends over 15 amino acids. The CDR3 coding sequence is TGCGCCAGCAGCTTGGACAGTAGCTCCTACAATGAGCAGTTCTTC. Translated, it gives CASSLDSSSYNEQFF.

The rearrangement uses TRBV10-3 and TRBJ1-5, with D possibly TRBD1 on 5 matching bases. The CDR3 is 16 amino acids. The V and J ends lost 0 bases and 7 bases respectively, with 16 bases between them. Germline CDR1 ENHRY, CDR2 SYGVKD. The CDR3 bases are TGTGCCATCAGTGAGTCCCGTGGGGCGCGTTCCCAGCCCCAGCATTTT. Its translation is CAISESRGARSQPQHF.

The CDR3 sequence: CASSFRTSGLNTQYF. The CDR3 DNA is TGTGCCAGCAGTTTTCGGACTAGCGGGTTAAATACGCAGTATTTT. The rearrangement links TRBV28 to TRBJ2-3; TRBD2 aligns across 11 bases. V gave up 3 bases and J gave up 7 bases; unmatched junction bases: 6. The CDR3 consists of 15 residues. Germline-derived CDR1 and CDR2 are MDHEN and SYDVKM.

The chain combines TRBV27 with TRBJ2-6; 12 positions agree with TRBD2. The CDR3 runs to 18 residues. V was clipped by 5 bases and J by 0 bases; unmatched bases: 5. Per germline, CDR1 MNHEY and CDR2 SMNVEV (reference sequence). CDR3 region: CASSLRLAGVSGANVLTF. In nucleotides, the CDR3 is TGTGCCAGCAGTCTTCGACTAGCGGGAGTCTCTGGGGCCAACGTCCTGACTTTC.

This chain uses TRBV9 with TRBJ1-1; TRBD1 agrees at 7 bases. The CDR3 contains 14 residues. Germline V CDR1 and CDR2: SGDLS, YYNGEE. The V segment lost 4 bases and the J segment 1 base; nucleotides outside the gene matches: 4. CDR3 sequence reads: CASSPDRRNTEAFF. The CDR3 DNA sequence: TGTGCCAGCAGCCCGGACAGGCGGAACACTGAAGCTTTCTTT.

The rearrangement uses TRBV18 and TRBJ2-3; D might be TRBD1 (6 bases). V lost 5 bases to trimming and J lost 6 bases, with 12 bases between them. CDR1 and CDR2 from the germline V gene are KGHSH and LQKENI. This CDR3 region has 13 residues. Written as DNA, the CDR3 is TGTGCCAGCTCATATACCCAGGGGGATACGCAGTATTTT. It translates to CASSYTQGDTQYF.

The V and J genes are TRBV18 and TRBJ2-1, with 7 positions matching TRBD2. CDR1 is KGHSH and CDR2 is LQKENI in the germline V gene. The CDR3 consists of 15 residues. Trimming at V came to 8 bases and at J to 2 bases, leaving 9 bases not matched to a gene. The CDR3 protein is CASDRAGPPYNEQFF. The CDR3 DNA follows: TGTGCCAGCGACAGAGCGGGACCTCCCTACAATGAGCAGTTCTTC.

This clone was recorded once. The genes are TRBV18 and TRBJ1-3; TRBD1 agrees at 7 bases. Per the germline V gene, CDR1 is KGHSH and CDR2 is LQKENI. The CDR3 has 16 amino acids. Trimming at V came to 3 bases and at J to 0 bases, leaving 5 bases not matched to a gene. The CDR3 spells CASSPGQITSGNTIYF. The CDR3 nucleotides read TGTGCCAGCTCACCGGGACAGATTACCTCTGGAAACACCATATATTTT. The full variable domain, rest sourced from reference TRBV18 and TRBJ1-3, is NAGVMQNPRHLVRRRGQEARLRCSPMKGHSHVYWYRQLPEEGLKFMVYLQKENIIDESGMPKERFSAEFPKEGPSILRIQQVVRGDSAAYFCASSPGQITSGNTIYFGEGSWLTVV.

The chain links TRBV2 to TRBJ2-7; D is possibly TRBD2 (7 bases). Germline V gene lookup returns CDR1 SNHLY and CDR2 FYNNEI. This CDR3 comprises 15 residues. V lost 3 bases to trimming and J lost 7 bases, with 19 bases between them. DNA of the CDR3: TGTGCCAGCAGTGATTCGGGGGGCGTCCTCGGGGAGCAGTACTTC. Translating it yields CASSDSGGVLGEQYF.

The chain is built from TRBV5-4 and TRBJ2-1; TRBD2 matches at 8 bases. Germline V gene data show CDR1 as SGHNT and CDR2 as YYREEE (reference sequence). This CDR3 is 16 amino acids long. Trimming cost V 6 bases and J 5 bases; bases outside gene matches: 13. The CDR3, as DNA: TGTGCCAGCACCAAGGGGACTAGACCATCACACAATGAGCAGTTCTTC. Encoded protein: CASTKGTRPSHNEQFF.

The chain couples TRBV6-5 to TRBJ1-4, with 7 nucleotides matching TRBD1. Germline CDR1 MNHEY, CDR2 SVGAGI. This CDR3 is built from 16 residues. The V gene end was trimmed by 2 bases and the J gene end by 7 bases; junction bases not matched to a gene: 10. The CDR3 DNA reads as TGTGCCAGCAGTTACGACAACAGGGGAGGAGGTGAAAAACTGTTTTTT. Amino acid sequence: CASSYDNRGGGEKLFF.

The rearrangement links TRBV5-1 to TRBJ2-7, with D perhaps matching TRBD1 (6 bases). V was trimmed by 0 bases and J by 2 bases, leaving 12 bases between them. CDR3 length equals 15 residues. Germline CDR1 reads SGHRS; CDR2 reads YFSETQ. CDR3 region: CASSLVLQGTYEQYF. For the CDR3, the DNA is TGCGCCAGCAGCTTGGTTCTTCAGGGGACCTACGAGCAGTACTTC.

This clone was observed once. In nucleotides, the CDR3 is TGTGCCAGCAGTTCCCGGACAGGCGGACTACCAAACATTCAGTACTTC. Its protein is CASSSRTGGLPNIQYF. V is TRBV28 and J is TRBJ2-4; TRBD1 might be the D (7 bases). V gave up 4 bases and J gave up 6 bases, with 19 bases separating them. The length of the CDR3 is 16 residues. Per germline, CDR1 MDHEN and CDR2 SYDVKM.

V usage is TRBV5-4 and J usage is TRBJ2-1; 13 positions match TRBD2. This CDR3 contains 15 residues. Unmatched junction bases numbered 4, after V lost 3 bases and J lost 7 bases. Germline lookup yields CDR1 SGHNT and CDR2 YYREEE (reference sequence). CDR3 residues: CASSSGLAGWNEQFF. CDR3 coding DNA: TGTGCCAGCAGCTCGGGACTAGCGGGGTGGAATGAGCAGTTCTTC.

DNA of the CDR3: TGTGCCAGCAGCCCTCGACAGGGTGGTCCGACCACTGAAGCTTTCTTT. The encoded protein is CASSPRQGGPTTEAFF. The V gene is TRBV5-4, the J gene TRBJ1-1, with 7 positions matching TRBD1. V gave up 4 bases and J gave up 4 bases; unmatched junction bases: 13. CDR3 size: 16 residues. Germline CDR1 SGHNT, CDR2 YYREEE (reference sequence).